Listed below are T cell receptor beta chains from one sample, sequenced in a study of shared T cell receptors in the human thymus. Profiling relied on immunoSEQ multiplex PCR, and the TCRdb table lists in-frame clones only, not all of them. The sample lists 500,000 to 850,000 clones; 87% were seen once. The data were also submitted as part of a second study, on human thymus T cells.

The source material was thymocytes. The receptors were gathered from a boy under two years old with a congenital heart defect. Both conserved end residues are part of each CDR3. Each record gives: J gene, D gene, V gene, clone size, CDR3 protein, CDR3 DNA. The D gene is left open where the match is weak. For some rows the clone size is stated as once, few or many, or as a class when expanded; others skip it.

>TRBJ2-1|TRBD1|TRBV28|.
CASRVPGQGGNEQFF
TGTGCCAGCAGAGTACCGGGACAGGGGGGAAATGAGCAGTTCTTC
>TRBJ2-2|.|TRBV5-6|.
CASSLARGETGELFF
TGTGCCAGCAGCTTGGCCAGGGGAGAAACCGGGGAGCTGTTTTTT
>TRBJ1-5|.|TRBV27|.
CAAGAKPQHF
TGTGCCGCGGGGGCGAAACCCCAGCATTTT
>TRBJ2-1|.|TRBV5-6|.
CASSLVGWETYYNEQFF
TGTGCCAGCAGCTTGGTAGGGTGGGAGACTTACTACAATGAGCAGTTCTTC
>TRBJ2-7|TRBD2|TRBV29-1|.
CSVEEGGSEQYF
TGCAGCGTTGAAGAGGGAGGGAGTGAGCAGTACTTC
>TRBJ2-3|TRBD2|TRBV28|.
CASSLLGVGGGTDTQYF
TGTGCCAGCAGTTTATTAGGGGTCGGCGGGGGGACAGATACGCAGTATTTT
>TRBJ2-1|.|TRBV5-1|.
CASSFESGVLNNEQFF
TGCGCCAGCAGCTTTGAATCAGGCGTATTGAACAATGAGCAGTTCTTC
>TRBJ2-7|TRBD1|TRBV27|.
CASRTGVQGQYF
TGTGCCAGCCGGACAGGGGTCCAAGGGCAGTACTTC
>TRBJ2-3|.|TRBV7-2|.
CASSSQQLTQYF
TGTGCCAGCAGCTCGCAACAGCTTACGCAGTATTTT
>TRBJ2-4|TRBD1|TRBV6-1|.
CASSEMDRVNIQYF
TGTGCCAGCAGTGAAATGGACAGGGTTAACATTCAGTACTTC
>TRBJ2-7|TRBD2|TRBV28|.
CASSSGLAGGPSSEQYF
TGTGCCAGCAGTTCCGGACTAGCGGGAGGGCCGAGTTCCGAGCAGTACTTC
>TRBJ1-6|.|TRBV4-1|.
CASSQDPGPGSYNSPLHF
TGCGCCAGCAGCCAAGATCCCGGCCCGGGCTCCTATAATTCACCCCTCCACTTT
>TRBJ2-3|.|TRBV29-1|.
CSVSRGTGENTQYF
TGCAGCGTTTCTAGGGGGACCGGTGAGAATACGCAGTATTTT
>TRBJ2-3|TRBD2|TRBV9|.
CASSVTSGWLGGTDTQYF
TGTGCCAGCAGCGTAACTAGCGGGTGGCTAGGGGGCACAGATACGCAGTATTTT
>TRBJ2-1|TRBD2|TRBV30|.
CAWSVEEGREDEQFF
TGTGCCTGGAGTGTCGAGGAGGGCCGGGAGGATGAGCAGTTCTTC
>TRBJ2-3|TRBD2|TRBV30|once
CAWSPQAGGSDTQYF
TGTGCCTGGAGTCCCCAAGCGGGGGGTTCAGATACGCAGTATTTT
>TRBJ1-1|.|TRBV25-1|.
CASSEQGWDTEAFF
TGTGCCAGCAGTGAGCAGGGCTGGGACACTGAAGCTTTCTTT
>TRBJ2-7|TRBD2|TRBV5-1|.
CASSFRLAGASYEQYF
TGCGCCAGCAGCTTTCGACTAGCGGGAGCCTCCTACGAGCAGTACTTC
>TRBJ2-7|TRBD1|TRBV28|.
CASNGQDNSYEQYF
TGTGCCAGCAACGGACAGGACAACTCCTACGAGCAGTACTTC
>TRBJ1-2|TRBD1|TRBV28|once
CASSDRARYGYTF
TGTGCCAGCAGTGACAGGGCGAGGTATGGCTACACCTTC
>TRBJ2-3|.|TRBV5-1|.
CASSPSTDTQYF
TGCGCCAGCAGCCCTAGCACAGATACGCAGTATTTT
>TRBJ2-7|.|TRBV5-1|.
CASSYGETYEQYF
TGCGCCAGCAGCTATGGGGAGACCTACGAGCAGTACTTC
>TRBJ1-1|.|TRBV5-1|.
CASSLLRRGNTEAFF
TGCGCCAGCAGCTTGCTTCGAAGGGGCAACACTGAAGCTTTCTTT
>TRBJ1-3|.|TRBV9|.
CASSVDPGVGNTIYF
TGTGCCAGCAGCGTAGATCCGGGGGTTGGAAACACCATATATTTT
>TRBJ2-1|TRBD2|TRBV2|.
CASRETSGNNEQFF
TGTGCCAGCAGGGAGACTAGCGGAAACAATGAGCAGTTCTTC
>TRBJ2-1|.|TRBV15|.
CATSPTDKSSYNEQFF
TGTGCCACCAGCCCTACCGACAAGAGCTCCTACAATGAGCAGTTCTTC
>TRBJ1-2|TRBD1|TRBV4-3|.
CASSQLSGTGPNFGSGYTF
TGCGCCAGCAGCCAACTTTCCGGGACAGGCCCTAATTTTGGCTCTGGCTACACCTTC
>TRBJ2-1|.|TRBV6-1|.
CASSGDKQGGDNEQFF
TGTGCCAGCAGTGGAGATAAACAGGGTGGCGACAATGAGCAGTTCTTC
>TRBJ2-5|.|TRBV19|.
CASSTGFSGETQYF
TGTGCCAGTAGTACAGGGTTTAGTGGTGAGACCCAGTACTTC
>TRBJ2-4|TRBD1|TRBV28|.
CASSPLPDRAKGIQYF
TGTGCCAGCAGCCCACTCCCGGACAGGGCGAAGGGCATTCAGTACTTC
>TRBJ1-4|.|TRBV14|.
CASSQANKEGSEKLFF
TGTGCCAGCAGCCAAGCCAATAAGGAGGGAAGTGAAAAACTGTTTTTT